This TCR beta chain was profiled in a study of CD8 T cells in ankylosing spondylitis. The germline CDR1 and CDR2 sequences are SNHLY and FYNNEI. Trimming took off 6 bases at V and 5 bases at J, with 8 bases between the two ends. The CDR3 is made up of 12 amino acids. This clonotype was observed a handful of times. TCRdb called the 5' RACE reads again in MiXCR, with one record for every CDR3 protein. Among under 300,000 distinct CDR3 sequences, over 8.5% were seen once, and the ten largest hold 5.5% to 8%. The sequence was collected from a male donor with ankylosing spondylitis or in good health (not recorded which). Sequencing input: blood, either unsorted or a sorted T cell fraction (not recorded which). This rearrangement joins TRBV2 to TRBJ2-1; D is uncertain. The CDR3 DNA sequence: TGTGCCAGCAGCCCGGACCACAATGAGCAGTTCTTC. It codes for CASSPDHNEQFF.